This TCR beta chain emerged from a study of shared clonotypes between healthy human individuals. Overall study context: Per donor, CD8 memory used one plate, CD8 naive used two, CD4 memory used three and CD4 naive used three.

Study conclusions and caveats: A limitation of the genetic and exposure-history diversity represented arose from few donors.

The germline V gene has CDR1 LNHDA and CDR2 SQIVND (reference sequence). The CDR3 extends over 13 amino acids. V was shortened by 5 bases and J by 7 bases, with 12 bases between the two germline ends. About this clone itself: The antigen is not known.

Naive CD8 cells were CD45RO-negative, positively selected for CCR7, excluding terminally differentiated effector memory CD45RA+ cells. In the original processing: Without quality scores, immunoSEQ junctional reads could not be filtered like full-length reads. TCRdb's copy holds only in-frame clones and misses some; the assay was immunoSEQ multiplex PCR. V and J calls and clone size are copied from that table; D and trimming were computed from the DNA. The table includes some 1,900,000 clones, about 94% detected once. The rearrangement links TRBV19 to TRBJ2-1; no clear D gene. Sequenced: naive CD8+ T cells sorted from blood. The TCR originated in a man between 18 and 29 years old in good health. CDR3 residues: CASSLDLENEQFF. As DNA, the CDR3 is TGTGCCAGTAGTTTGGATTTGGAGAATGAGCAGTTCTTC.